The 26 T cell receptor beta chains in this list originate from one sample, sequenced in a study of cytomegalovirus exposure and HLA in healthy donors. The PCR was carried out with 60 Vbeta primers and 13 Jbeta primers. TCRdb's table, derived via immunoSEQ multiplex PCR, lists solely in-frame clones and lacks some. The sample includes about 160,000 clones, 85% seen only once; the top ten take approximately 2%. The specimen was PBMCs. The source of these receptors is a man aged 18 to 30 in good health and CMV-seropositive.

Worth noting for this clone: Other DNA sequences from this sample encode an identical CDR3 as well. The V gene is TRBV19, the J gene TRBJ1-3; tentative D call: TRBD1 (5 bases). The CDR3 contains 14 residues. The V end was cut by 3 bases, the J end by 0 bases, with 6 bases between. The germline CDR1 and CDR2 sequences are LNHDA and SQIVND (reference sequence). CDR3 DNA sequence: TGTGCCAGTAGTATTGACAGCTCTGGAAACACCATATATTTT. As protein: CASSIDSSGNTIYF.

DNA for the CDR3: TGTGCCAGTAGTATCCGGGACAGTTTAGCCAAAAACATTCAGTACTTC. The encoded protein is CASSIRDSLAKNIQYF. The rearrangement joins TRBV19 to TRBJ2-4, with TRBD1 matching over 7 bases. Germline V gene sequence: CDR1 LNHDA, CDR2 SQIVND (reference sequence). The CDR3 has 16 residues. Trimming at V came to 3 bases and at J to 0 bases, leaving 5 bases not matched to a gene.

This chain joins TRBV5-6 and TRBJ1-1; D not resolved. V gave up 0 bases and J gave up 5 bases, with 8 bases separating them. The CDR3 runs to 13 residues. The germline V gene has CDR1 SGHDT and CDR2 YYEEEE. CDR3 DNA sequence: TGTGCCAGCAGCTTGGCCTCGGGGACTGAAGCTTTCTTT. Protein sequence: CASSLASGTEAFF.

CDR3 sequence reads: CASSRAGMNTEAFF. For the CDR3, the DNA is TGTGCCAGCTCACGGGCAGGCATGAACACTGAAGCTTTCTTT. The J gene is TRBJ1-1, the V gene TRBV18, with unresolved D. The CDR3 loop spans 14 amino acids. Trimming shortened V by 4 bases and J by 0 bases, and 9 bases separated the two germline ends. CDR1 is KGHSH and CDR2 is LQKENI in the germline V gene.

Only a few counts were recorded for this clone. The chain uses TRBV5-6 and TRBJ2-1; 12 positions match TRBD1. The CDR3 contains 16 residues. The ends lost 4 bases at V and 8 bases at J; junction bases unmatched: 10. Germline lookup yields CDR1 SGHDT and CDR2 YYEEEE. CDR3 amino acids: CASSRGTGGAEDEQFF. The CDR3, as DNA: TGTGCCAGCAGCAGGGGGACAGGGGGCGCCGAGGATGAGCAGTTCTTC.

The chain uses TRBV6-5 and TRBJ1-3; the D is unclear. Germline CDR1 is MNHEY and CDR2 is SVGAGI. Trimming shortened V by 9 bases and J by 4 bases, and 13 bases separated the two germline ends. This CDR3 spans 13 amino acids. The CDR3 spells CARPVWPGNTIYF. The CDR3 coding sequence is TGTGCCAGGCCCGTCTGGCCCGGAAACACCATATATTTT.

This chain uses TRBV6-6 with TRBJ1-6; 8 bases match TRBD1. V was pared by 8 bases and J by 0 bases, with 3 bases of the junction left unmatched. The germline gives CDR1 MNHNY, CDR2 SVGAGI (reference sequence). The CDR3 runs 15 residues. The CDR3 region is CASGDRSSYNSPLHF. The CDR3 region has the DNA TGTGCCAGCGGGGACAGGAGCTCCTATAATTCACCCCTCCACTTT.

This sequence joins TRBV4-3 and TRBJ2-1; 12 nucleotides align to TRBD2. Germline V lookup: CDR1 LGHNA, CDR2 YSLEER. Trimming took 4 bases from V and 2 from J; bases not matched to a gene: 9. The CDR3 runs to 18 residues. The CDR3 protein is CASSRTSGTSAAYNEQFF. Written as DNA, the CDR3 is TGCGCCAGCAGCCGGACTAGCGGGACTTCCGCGGCCTACAATGAGCAGTTCTTC.

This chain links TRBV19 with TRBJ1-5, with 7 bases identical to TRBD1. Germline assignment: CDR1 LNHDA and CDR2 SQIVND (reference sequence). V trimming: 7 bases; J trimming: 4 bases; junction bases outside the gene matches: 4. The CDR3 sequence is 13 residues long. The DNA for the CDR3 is TGTGCCAGTACCATACAGGGGAATCAGCCCCAGCATTTT. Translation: CASTIQGNQPQHF.

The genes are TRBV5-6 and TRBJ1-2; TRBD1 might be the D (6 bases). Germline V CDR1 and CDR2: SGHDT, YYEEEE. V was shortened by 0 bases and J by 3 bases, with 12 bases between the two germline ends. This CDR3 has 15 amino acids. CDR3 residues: CASSLGAGDYYGYTF. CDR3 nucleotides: TGTGCCAGCAGCTTGGGTGCAGGGGATTACTATGGCTACACCTTC.

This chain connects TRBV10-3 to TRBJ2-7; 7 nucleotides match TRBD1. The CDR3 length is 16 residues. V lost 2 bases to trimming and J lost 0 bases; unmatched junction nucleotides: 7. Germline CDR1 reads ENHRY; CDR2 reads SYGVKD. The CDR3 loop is CAISEPLAGGSYEQYF. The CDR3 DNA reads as TGTGCCATCAGTGAGCCCCTAGCAGGGGGCTCCTACGAGCAGTACTTC.

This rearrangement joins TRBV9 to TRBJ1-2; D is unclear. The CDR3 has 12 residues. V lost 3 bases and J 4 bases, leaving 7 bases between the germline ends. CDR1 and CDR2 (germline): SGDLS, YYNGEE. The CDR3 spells CASSARSYGYTF. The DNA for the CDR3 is TGTGCCAGCAGCGCCCGTAGCTATGGCTACACCTTC.

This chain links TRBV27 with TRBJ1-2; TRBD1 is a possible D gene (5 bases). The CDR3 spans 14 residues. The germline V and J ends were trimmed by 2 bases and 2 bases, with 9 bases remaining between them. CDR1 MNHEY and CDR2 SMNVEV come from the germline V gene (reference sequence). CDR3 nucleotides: TGTGCCAGCAGTTTAGGGGCCCGAAACTATGGCTACACCTTC. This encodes CASSLGARNYGYTF.

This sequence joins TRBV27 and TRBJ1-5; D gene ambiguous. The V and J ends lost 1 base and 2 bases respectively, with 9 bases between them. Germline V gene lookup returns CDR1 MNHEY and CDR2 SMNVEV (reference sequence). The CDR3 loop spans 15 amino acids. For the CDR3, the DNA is TGTGCCAGCAGTTTATATCCAGGCGGCAATCAGCCCCAGCATTTT. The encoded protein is CASSLYPGGNQPQHF.

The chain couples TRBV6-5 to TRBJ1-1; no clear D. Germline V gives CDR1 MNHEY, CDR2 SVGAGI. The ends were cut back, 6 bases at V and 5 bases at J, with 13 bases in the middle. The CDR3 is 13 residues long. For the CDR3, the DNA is TGTGCCAGCAGCCGCCCGGGAGGGACTGAAGCTTTCTTT. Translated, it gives CASSRPGGTEAFF.

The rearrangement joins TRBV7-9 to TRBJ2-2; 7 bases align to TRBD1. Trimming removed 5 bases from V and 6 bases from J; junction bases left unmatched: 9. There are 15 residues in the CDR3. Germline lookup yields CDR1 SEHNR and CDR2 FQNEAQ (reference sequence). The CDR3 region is CASSRLGQASGELFF. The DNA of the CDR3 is TGTGCCAGCAGCCGGCTCGGACAGGCATCCGGGGAGCTGTTTTTT.

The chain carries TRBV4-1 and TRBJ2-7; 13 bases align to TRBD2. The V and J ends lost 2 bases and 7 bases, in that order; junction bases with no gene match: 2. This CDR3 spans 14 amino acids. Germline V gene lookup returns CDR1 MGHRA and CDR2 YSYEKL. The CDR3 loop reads CASSQMGLAGEQYF. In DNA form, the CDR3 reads TGCGCCAGCAGCCAAATGGGACTAGCGGGGGAGCAGTACTTC.

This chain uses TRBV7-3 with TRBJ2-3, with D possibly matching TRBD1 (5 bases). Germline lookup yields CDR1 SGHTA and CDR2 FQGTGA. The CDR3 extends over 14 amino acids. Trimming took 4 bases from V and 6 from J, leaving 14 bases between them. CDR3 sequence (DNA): TGTGCCAGCAGCTCAAACCAGGGTTTTGATACGCAGTATTTT. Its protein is CASSSNQGFDTQYF. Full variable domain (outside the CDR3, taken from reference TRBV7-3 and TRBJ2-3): GAGVSQTPSNKVTEKGKYVELRCDPISGHTALYWYRQSLGQGPEFLIYFQGTGAADDSGLPNDRFFAVRPEGSVSTLKIQRTERGDSAVYLCASSSNQGFDTQYFGPGTRLTVL.

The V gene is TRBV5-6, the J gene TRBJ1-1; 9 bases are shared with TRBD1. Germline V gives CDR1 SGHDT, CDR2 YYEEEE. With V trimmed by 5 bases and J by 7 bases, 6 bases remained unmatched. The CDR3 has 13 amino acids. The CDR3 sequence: CASSFDRGVEAFF. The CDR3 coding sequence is TGTGCCAGCAGTTTTGACAGGGGGGTTGAAGCTTTCTTT.

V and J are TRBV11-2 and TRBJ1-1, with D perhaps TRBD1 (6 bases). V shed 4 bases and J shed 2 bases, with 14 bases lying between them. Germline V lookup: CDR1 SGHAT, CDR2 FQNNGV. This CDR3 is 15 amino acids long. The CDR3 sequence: CASSSNRVSNTEAFF. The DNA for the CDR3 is TGTGCCAGCAGCTCAAACAGGGTTTCTAACACTGAAGCTTTCTTT.

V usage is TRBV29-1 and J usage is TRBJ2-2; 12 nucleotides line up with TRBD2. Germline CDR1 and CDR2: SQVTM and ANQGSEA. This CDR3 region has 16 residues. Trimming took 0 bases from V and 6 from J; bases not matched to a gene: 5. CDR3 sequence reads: CSVEDPSGGASGELFF. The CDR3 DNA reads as TGCAGCGTTGAAGATCCTAGCGGGGGGGCATCCGGGGAGCTGTTTTTT.

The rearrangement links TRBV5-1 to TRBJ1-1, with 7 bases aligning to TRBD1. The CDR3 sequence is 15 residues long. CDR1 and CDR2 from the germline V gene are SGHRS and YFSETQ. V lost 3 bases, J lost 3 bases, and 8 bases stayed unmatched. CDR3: CASSSTGNKDTEAFF. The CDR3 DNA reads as TGCGCCAGCAGCTCGACAGGGAATAAGGACACTGAAGCTTTCTTT.

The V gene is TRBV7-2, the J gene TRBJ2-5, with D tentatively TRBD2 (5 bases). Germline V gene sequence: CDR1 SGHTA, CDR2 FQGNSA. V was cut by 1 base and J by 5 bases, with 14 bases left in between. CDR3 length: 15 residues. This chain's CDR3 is CASSLDFGESETQYF. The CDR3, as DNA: TGTGCCAGCAGCTTAGACTTCGGGGAATCGGAGACCCAGTACTTC. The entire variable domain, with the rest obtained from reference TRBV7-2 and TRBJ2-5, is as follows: GAGVSQSPSNKVTEKGKDVELRCDPISGHTALYWYRQSLGQGLEFLIYFQGNSAPDKSGLPSDRFSAERTGGSVSTLTIQRTQQEDSAVYLCASSLDFGESETQYFGPGTRLLVL.

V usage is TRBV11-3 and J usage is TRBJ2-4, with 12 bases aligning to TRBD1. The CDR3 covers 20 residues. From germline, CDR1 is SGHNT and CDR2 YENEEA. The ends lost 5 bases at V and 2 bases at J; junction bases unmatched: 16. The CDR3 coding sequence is TGTGCCAGCAGCGCCCCAACCGGGACAGGGGGCTACGGGTCCAAAAACATTCAGTACTTC. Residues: CASSAPTGTGGYGSKNIQYF.

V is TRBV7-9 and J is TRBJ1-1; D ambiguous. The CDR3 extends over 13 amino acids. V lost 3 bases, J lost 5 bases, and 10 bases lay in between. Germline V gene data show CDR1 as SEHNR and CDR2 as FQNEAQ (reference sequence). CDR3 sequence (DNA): TGTGCCAGCAGCTTCGGTGGTCGGACTGAAGCTTTCTTT. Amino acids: CASSFGGRTEAFF.

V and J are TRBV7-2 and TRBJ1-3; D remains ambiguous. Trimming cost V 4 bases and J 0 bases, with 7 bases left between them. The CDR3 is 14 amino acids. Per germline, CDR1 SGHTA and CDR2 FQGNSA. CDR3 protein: CASSSLSSGNTIYF. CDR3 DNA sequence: TGTGCCAGCAGCTCTTTGAGCTCTGGAAACACCATATATTTT.